This T cell receptor (beta chain) was retrieved from a study of PD-1 blockade in mismatch repair-deficient tumors. All patients were mismatch repair deficient, assessed by either PCR or immunohistochemistry. Per the germline V gene, CDR1 is SGHVS and CDR2 is FQNEAQ. V was pared by 4 bases and J by 0 bases, with 6 bases between. The CDR3 totals 13 residues. This table comes from immunoSEQ multiplex PCR, and its TCRdb copy is limited to in-frame clones, with some not included. The data contain fewer than 50,000 clones, around 75% of them seen just once; the ten biggest clones take up roughly 22%. Sequenced here: peripheral blood, sampled 4 weeks after starting pembrolizumab. The clonotype originates from an adult with mismatch repair-deficient cancer. This chain connects TRBV7-8 to TRBJ2-5; TRBD1 is a possible D gene (6 bases). The CDR3 region has the DNA TGTGCCAGCAGCTGGACAGACCAAGAGACCCAGTACTTC. It yields the protein CASSWTDQETQYF.